This paragraph reports one TCR beta chain. The CDR3 length is 15 residues. CDR1 is SGHNT, CDR2 YYREEE, per germline (reference sequence). Deletions cut 4 bases from V and 6 bases from J, with 16 bases between. The sample belongs to a study of blood T cell repertoires in COVID-19. Study in general: Sites across the United States, Italy and Spain contributed samples from acute and convalescent COVID-19.

In the original workflow: It was from reference gene primer amplification that nucleated cell counts were estimated. This table comes from immunoSEQ multiplex PCR, and its TCRdb copy is limited to in-frame clones, with some not included. The V and J calls and clone size were taken over from that table, and D and trimming were inferred from the DNA. Of about 210,000 clones listed, 70% to 90% are singletons. The source of this sequence is a woman between 40 and 55 years old with acute or convalescent COVID-19. The sample taken for sequencing was peripheral blood. This sequence joins TRBV5-4 and TRBJ2-2; possible D gene TRBD1, 6 bases. The DNA for the CDR3 is TGTGCCAGCAGCCGCCTCCGGGACATATCCGGGGAGCTGTTTTTT. It translates to CASSRLRDISGELFF.